This T cell receptor (beta chain) was profiled in a study of blood T cell repertoires in COVID-19. In the study overall: Sites across the United States, Italy and Spain contributed samples from acute and convalescent COVID-19. T cells, B-cell-depleted T cells, or PBMCs supplied cDNA or gDNA.

Methods used by the authors: Amplification of reference gene primers provided the estimated nucleated cell counts. Data came from immunoSEQ multiplex PCR; TCRdb stores just in-frame clones and leaves some out. Clone size and the V and J calls come from that table; the DNA yielded D and trimming. The sample includes some 43,000 clones, about four fifths of them seen just once. The ends were cut back, 4 bases at V and 8 bases at J, with 14 bases in the middle. The CDR3 is made up of 13 amino acids. Germline V gene lookup returns CDR1 LNHDA and CDR2 SQIVND (reference sequence). V is TRBV19 and J is TRBJ1-2; TRBD1 might be the D (6 bases). The clonotype originates from a woman aged 55-69 years with acute or convalescent COVID-19. The sample taken for sequencing was peripheral blood. In nucleotides, the CDR3 is TGTGCCAGTAGTAGGGGGATACAGGGAGGCTACACCTTC. It is translated as CASSRGIQGGYTF. The whole variable domain, filled in from reference TRBV19 and TRBJ1-2, reads DGGITQSPKYLFRKEGQNVTLSCEQNLNHDAMYWYRQDPGQGLRLIYYSQIVNDFQKGDIAEGYSVSREKKESFPLTVTSAQKNPTAFYLCASSRGIQGGYTFGSGTRLTVV.